This T cell receptor beta chain stems from a study of blood T cell repertoires in COVID-19. Turning to the study itself: The samples span acute and convalescent COVID-19 from the United States, Italy and Spain. The analysed material was cDNA or gDNA that came from T cells, B-cell-depleted T cells, or PBMCs.

Per the original data handling: Counts of nucleated cells, estimated from reference gene primer amplification, were obtained. Using immunoSEQ multiplex PCR, the repertoire was profiled, and TCRdb retains in-frame clones only, with some absent. Clonal size and the V and J genes are those of that table, whereas D and trimming came from the DNA. Among 170,000 or so clones, approximately 87% were seen once, and the ten largest hold about 0.96%. With 9 bases clipped from V and 3 bases from J, the junction kept 7 bases outside the gene matches. Germline CDR1 LNHNV, CDR2 YYDKDF (reference sequence). The CDR3 is 13 amino acids.

Sequenced sample: peripheral blood. The rearrangement joins TRBV15 to TRBJ1-1; TRBD1 matches 7 bases. The receptor was isolated from a woman between 18 and 29 years old who had recovered from COVID-19. CDR3 protein: CATAAGGHTEAFF. Written as DNA, the CDR3 is TGTGCCACAGCAGCAGGGGGTCACACTGAAGCTTTCTTT.